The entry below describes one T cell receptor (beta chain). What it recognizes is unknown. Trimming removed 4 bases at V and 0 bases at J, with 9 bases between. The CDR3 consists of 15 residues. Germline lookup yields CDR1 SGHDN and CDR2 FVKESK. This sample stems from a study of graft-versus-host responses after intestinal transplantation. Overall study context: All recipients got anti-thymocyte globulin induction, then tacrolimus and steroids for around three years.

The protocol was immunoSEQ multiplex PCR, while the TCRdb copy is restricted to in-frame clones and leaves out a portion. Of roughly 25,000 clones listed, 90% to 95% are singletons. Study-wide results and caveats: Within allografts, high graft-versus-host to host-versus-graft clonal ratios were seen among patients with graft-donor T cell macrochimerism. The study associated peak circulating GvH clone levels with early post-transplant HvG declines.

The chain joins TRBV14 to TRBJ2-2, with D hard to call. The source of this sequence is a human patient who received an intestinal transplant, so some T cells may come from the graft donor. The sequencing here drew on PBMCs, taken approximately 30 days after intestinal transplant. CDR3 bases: TGTGCCAGCAGCCCTTATTCACCGAACACCGGGGAGCTGTTTTTT. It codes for CASSPYSPNTGELFF.